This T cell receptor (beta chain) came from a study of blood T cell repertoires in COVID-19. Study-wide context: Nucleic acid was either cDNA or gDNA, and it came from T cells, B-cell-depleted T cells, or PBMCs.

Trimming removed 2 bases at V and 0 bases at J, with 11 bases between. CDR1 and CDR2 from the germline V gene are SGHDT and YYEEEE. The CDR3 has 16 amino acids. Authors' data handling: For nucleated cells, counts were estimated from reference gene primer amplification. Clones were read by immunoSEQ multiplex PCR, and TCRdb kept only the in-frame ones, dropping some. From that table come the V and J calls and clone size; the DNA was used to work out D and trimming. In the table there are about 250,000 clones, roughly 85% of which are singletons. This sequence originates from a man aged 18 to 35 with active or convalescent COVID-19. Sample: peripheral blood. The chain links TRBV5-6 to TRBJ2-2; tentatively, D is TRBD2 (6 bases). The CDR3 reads CASSFGPGANTGELFF. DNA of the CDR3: TGTGCCAGCAGCTTTGGGCCGGGGGCGAACACCGGGGAGCTGTTTTTT.